Listed below are T cell receptor beta chains from one sample, sequenced in a study of vaccination effects on CD4 cells after COVID-19. TCRdb's copy holds only in-frame clones and misses some; the assay was immunoSEQ multiplex PCR. The repertoire holds 64,000 or so clones, with 78% as singletons. These receptors have no identified antigens. Material: CD4+ T cells from PBMCs cultured with HCoV-OC43 spike peptides, obtained after COVID-19 vaccination. Source of these receptors: a human donor who received a COVID-19 vaccine. Each CDR3 is given with its conserved first and last residue. Each record gives: D gene, V gene, clone size, J gene, CDR3 DNA, CDR3 protein. A D gene is named only where the DNA matches it firmly. Size is omitted from some rows. Given values are once, few, many or a class for expanded clones.

D: .; V: TRBV5-1; size: .; J: TRBJ2-3; DNA: TGCGCCAGCAGCTTCCTGAGCACAGATACGCAGTATTTT; CDR3: CASSFLSTDTQYF
D: .; V: TRBV7-9; size: .; J: TRBJ1-4; DNA: TGTGCCAGCAGCTTCGTAGGGTGGAGGCCGCAGGAAGAGAATGAAAAACTGTTTTTT; CDR3: CASSFVGWRPQEENEKLFF
D: .; V: TRBV15; size: .; J: TRBJ1-4; DNA: TGTGCCACCAGCAGAGGTACGGATTACGAAAAACTGTTTTTT; CDR3: CATSRGTDYEKLFF
D: TRBD1; V: TRBV6-2/TRBV6-3; size: .; J: TRBJ1-2; DNA: TGTGCCAGCAGTTACTCGACAGGGGGCGGCTATGGCTACACCTTC; CDR3: CASSYSTGGGYGYTF
D: TRBD1; V: TRBV19; size: .; J: TRBJ1-2; DNA: TGTGCCAGTGGGACAGGGGGCGACTATGGCTACACCTTC; CDR3: CASGTGGDYGYTF
D: .; V: TRBV6-6; size: .; J: TRBJ2-5; DNA: TGTGCCAGCAGTTACTCGGGCCCCGGGCTGGGGGAGACCCAGTACTTC; CDR3: CASSYSGPGLGETQYF
D: TRBD2; V: TRBV24-1; size: .; J: TRBJ2-3; DNA: TGTGCCACCAGTGATTTGGGGGAAAGCGGGGGGGCCTCAGATACGCAGTATTTT; CDR3: CATSDLGESGGASDTQYF
D: .; V: TRBV2; size: few; J: TRBJ1-4; DNA: TGTGCCAGCAGTGGGATCCTAACTAATGAAAAACTGTTTTTT; CDR3: CASSGILTNEKLFF
D: TRBD1; V: TRBV6-5; size: .; J: TRBJ1-6; DNA: TGTGCCAGCAGATCGACAGGGTCTGGTAATTCACCCCTCCACTTT; CDR3: CASRSTGSGNSPLHF
D: .; V: TRBV30; size: .; J: TRBJ1-5; DNA: TGTGCCTGGACCGGCGGAAGGAGCAATCAGCCCCAGCATTTT; CDR3: CAWTGGRSNQPQHF
D: .; V: TRBV20-1; size: .; J: TRBJ1-5; DNA: TGCAGTGCTAGTACCCCGAATCAGCCCCAGCATTTT; CDR3: CSASTPNQPQHF
D: TRBD1; V: TRBV5-1; size: .; J: TRBJ2-5; DNA: TGCGCCAGCAGCTTGGCGGGCAGGGGGACCCAAGAGACCCAGTACTTC; CDR3: CASSLAGRGTQETQYF
D: TRBD1; V: TRBV18; size: .; J: TRBJ2-1; DNA: TGTGCCAGCTCACCAACAGGGGACGATTACAATGAGCAGTTCTTC; CDR3: CASSPTGDDYNEQFF
D: .; V: TRBV18; size: few; J: TRBJ1-2; DNA: TGTGCCAGCTCACCATCCTCGGGGAGCCTCGGCTACACCTTC; CDR3: CASSPSSGSLGYTF
D: TRBD1; V: TRBV28; size: few; J: TRBJ1-2; DNA: TGTGCCAGCAGTTGGATACAGGGGACAAGCCATGGCTACACCTTC; CDR3: CASSWIQGTSHGYTF
D: TRBD1; V: TRBV3-1/TRBV3-2; size: once; J: TRBJ1-2; DNA: TGTGCCAGCAGCAATCCGGGACAGGGACCGACCTATGGCTACACCTTC; CDR3: CASSNPGQGPTYGYTF
D: .; V: TRBV10-1; size: .; J: TRBJ2-1; DNA: TGCGCCAGCAGTGAGTCGGTCCTAGCTTCTGAGCAGTTCTTC; CDR3: CASSESVLASEQFF
D: .; V: TRBV2; size: .; J: TRBJ1-5; DNA: TGTGCCAGCAGTGTGGAGAAGGTCGGGCAGCCCCAGCATTTT; CDR3: CASSVEKVGQPQHF
D: .; V: TRBV7-2; size: .; J: TRBJ2-5; DNA: TGTGCCAGCAGCCTCGTACGTGAGACCCAGTACTTC; CDR3: CASSLVRETQYF
D: .; V: TRBV7-3; size: .; J: TRBJ1-4; DNA: TGTGCCAGCAGCCCAAAAAGGGGGGGGGCTCAGGGTGAAAAACTGTTTTTT; CDR3: CASSPKRGGAQGEKLFF
D: TRBD1; V: TRBV9; size: .; J: TRBJ1-1; DNA: TGTGCCAGCAGCGTCGTACAGGGGGGTGAAGCTTTCTTT; CDR3: CASSVVQGGEAFF
D: .; V: TRBV6-5; size: .; J: TRBJ2-3; DNA: TGTGCCAGCACACAAGGACACCTGAGCACAGATACGCAGTATTTT; CDR3: CASTQGHLSTDTQYF
D: .; V: TRBV2; size: .; J: TRBJ2-5; DNA: TGTGCCAGCGCGACCATTACGCACCAAGAGACCCAGTACTTC; CDR3: CASATITHQETQYF
D: .; V: TRBV5-1; size: .; J: TRBJ2-3; DNA: TGCGCCAGCAGCTTCTATCGGGGGGCAGATACAGATACGCAGTATTTT; CDR3: CASSFYRGADTDTQYF
D: .; V: TRBV19; size: .; J: TRBJ2-2; DNA: TGTGCCAGTATGGCGGGCACCGGGGAGCTGTTTTTT; CDR3: CASMAGTGELFF
D: TRBD2; V: TRBV28; size: .; J: TRBJ2-2; DNA: TGTGCCAGCAGTAACCTGGGAGGGACCTCCACCGGGGAGCTGTTTTTT; CDR3: CASSNLGGTSTGELFF
D: .; V: TRBV6-5; size: .; J: TRBJ1-6; DNA: TGTGCCAGCAGAAAGACGGATAACGGGTCACCCCTCCACTTT; CDR3: CASRKTDNGSPLHF